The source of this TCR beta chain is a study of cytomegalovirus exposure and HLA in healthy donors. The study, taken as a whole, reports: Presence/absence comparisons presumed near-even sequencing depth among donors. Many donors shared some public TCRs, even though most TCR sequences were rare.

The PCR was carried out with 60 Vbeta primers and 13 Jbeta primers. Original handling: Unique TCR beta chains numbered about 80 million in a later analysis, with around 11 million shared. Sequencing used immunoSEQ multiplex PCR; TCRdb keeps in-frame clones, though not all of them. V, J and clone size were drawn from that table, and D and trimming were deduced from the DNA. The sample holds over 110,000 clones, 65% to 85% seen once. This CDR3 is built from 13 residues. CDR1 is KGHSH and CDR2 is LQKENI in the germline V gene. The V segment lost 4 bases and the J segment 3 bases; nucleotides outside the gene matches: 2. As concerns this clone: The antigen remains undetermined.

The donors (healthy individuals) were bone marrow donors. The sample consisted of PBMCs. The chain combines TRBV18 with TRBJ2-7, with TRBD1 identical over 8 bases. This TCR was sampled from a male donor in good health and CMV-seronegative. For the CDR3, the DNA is TGTGCCAGCTCACTCGGACAGGGCTACGAGCAGTACTTC. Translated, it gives CASSLGQGYEQYF.